Below, 15 T cell receptor beta chains from the same sample are listed, as sequenced in a study of cytomegalovirus exposure and HLA in healthy donors. Some clones are missing from TCRdb's copy, which holds only in-frame ones; the method was immunoSEQ multiplex PCR. The sample records some 270,000 clones, about 86% being singletons. The sample comprised PBMCs. Receptors were obtained from a young woman in good health and CMV-seronegative.

The chain carries TRBV7-6 and TRBJ2-7; TRBD2 is a possible D gene (6 bases). Germline CDR1 is SGHVS and CDR2 is FNYEAQ. This CDR3 is 15 amino acids long. V shed 2 bases and J shed 3 bases, with 14 bases lying between them. The CDR3 DNA reads as TGTGCCAGCAGCTTATCCCGGGACTTATACTACGAGCAGTACTTC. Its translation is CASSLSRDLYYEQYF.

V gene TRBV5-6 combines with J gene TRBJ1-1; possibly TRBD1 for D (6 bases). This CDR3 region has 16 residues. Germline assignment: CDR1 SGHDT and CDR2 YYEEEE. The V end lost 5 bases, the J end lost 2 bases, and 19 bases lay between the germline ends. CDR3 sequence: CASSQLQGTQNTEAFF. The CDR3 DNA reads as TGTGCCAGCAGTCAGCTCCAGGGGACCCAAAACACTGAAGCTTTCTTT.

This clone was seen only a few times. The chain employs TRBV7-8 and TRBJ1-5, with D perhaps matching TRBD1 (5 bases). V lost 4 bases and J 0 bases, leaving 7 bases between the germline ends. CDR1 and CDR2 from the germline V gene are SGHVS and FQNEAQ. The CDR3 totals 14 residues. The CDR3 region has the DNA TGTGCCAGCAGCTCCGACAGTAGCAATCAGCCCCAGCATTTT. Protein sequence: CASSSDSSNQPQHF.

The chain joins TRBV5-4 to TRBJ2-5, with a possible D match to TRBD1 (6 bases). The V and J ends lost 2 bases and 4 bases respectively, with 15 bases between them. CDR1 is SGHNT and CDR2 is YYREEE in the germline V gene (reference sequence). The CDR3 covers 15 residues. The CDR3 spells CASSLRVGGGETQYF. DNA for the CDR3: TGTGCCAGCAGCTTACGAGTTGGGGGCGGAGAGACCCAGTACTTC.

This clone was observed at least ten times. Other nucleotide sequences from this sample produce the same CDR3. The V gene is TRBV2, the J gene TRBJ1-1; D gene uncertain. This CDR3 comprises 12 residues. Looked up from germline, CDR1 is SNHLY and CDR2 is FYNNEI. With 6 bases removed from V and 1 base from J, the gap between germline ends came to 6 bases. The CDR3 region has the DNA TGTGCCAGCAGGAGTTCGAACACTGAAGCTTTCTTT. Amino acid sequence: CASRSSNTEAFF. Full variable domain (rest looked up from reference TRBV2 and TRBJ1-1): EPEVTQTPSHQVTQMGQEVILRCVPISNHLYFYWYRQILGQKVEFLVSFYNNEISEKSEIFDDQFSVERPDGSNFTLKIRSTKLEDSAMYFCASRSSNTEAFFGQGTRLTVV.

The chain uses TRBV4-3 and TRBJ1-6, with a weak D call TRBD1 (6 bases). The CDR3 extends over 15 amino acids. Per the germline V gene, CDR1 is LGHNA and CDR2 is YSLEER. Trimming removed 1 base from V and 7 bases from J, with 11 bases in between. The CDR3 DNA reads TGCGCCAGCAGCCAAGTGGGCAGGGGCAATTCACCCCTCCACTTT. Translated, it gives CASSQVGRGNSPLHF.

The chain links TRBV5-8 to TRBJ2-3; TRBD1 aligns across 7 bases. Per germline, CDR1 SGHTS and CDR2 YDEGEE. V lost 3 bases to trimming and J lost 11 bases; unmatched junction nucleotides: 9. CDR3 size: 13 residues. The CDR3 bases are TGTGCCAGCAGCTCGGACAGGATTTTAGGGCAGTATTTT. Residues: CASSSDRILGQYF.

This chain uses TRBV7-9 with TRBJ1-5; perhaps TRBD1 as D (6 bases). Germline values: CDR1 SEHNR, CDR2 FQNEAQ (reference sequence). Trimming stripped 2 bases from V and 7 bases from J, with 12 bases between. This CDR3 comprises 14 residues. CDR3 protein: CASSLQGPEQPQHF. The CDR3, as DNA: TGTGCCAGCAGCTTACAGGGGCCGGAACAGCCCCAGCATTTT.

The chain carries TRBV4-1 and TRBJ2-2; D not resolved. CDR3 size: 12 residues. CDR1 and CDR2 from the germline V gene are MGHRA and YSYEKL. Trimming pared 4 bases from V and 5 bases from J, leaving 5 bases between. The CDR3 reads CASSLQTGELFF. For the CDR3, the DNA is TGCGCCAGCAGCCTCCAAACCGGGGAGCTGTTTTTT.

This sequence joins TRBV6-6 and TRBJ2-7, with D perhaps TRBD1 (6 bases). This CDR3 contains 14 residues. V was cut by 2 bases and J by 6 bases, with 14 bases left in between. Germline V CDR1 and CDR2: MNHNY, SVGAGI (reference sequence). DNA of the CDR3: TGTGCCAGCAGTTACGGGACAAGGGAAGGCGAGCAGTACTTC. Translated: CASSYGTREGEQYF.

In DNA, the CDR3 is TGCGCCAGCAGCTTGGTGACTAGCGGGACTGACAATGAGCAGTTCTTC. Protein sequence: CASSLVTSGTDNEQFF. V gene TRBV5-1 combines with J gene TRBJ2-1, with 11 bases identical to TRBD2. This CDR3 is 16 amino acids long. Germline trimming cut 0 bases from V and 5 bases from J; bases unmatched to any gene: 4. CDR1 and CDR2 (germline): SGHRS, YFSETQ.

The V and J genes are TRBV2 and TRBJ2-1; 9 bases align to TRBD1. The J segment lost 7 bases and the V segment lost 5 bases, leaving 3 bases of the junction unmatched. The CDR3 runs to 13 residues. In germline, CDR1 is SNHLY, CDR2 FYNNEI. The CDR3 nucleotides read TGTGCCAGCAGTCGGACAGGGGTAAATGAGCAGTTCTTC. Its translation is CASSRTGVNEQFF.

The chain has TRBV7-2 and TRBJ2-3; TRBD2 matches 11 bases. CDR3 length: 16 residues. The germline V gene has CDR1 SGHTA and CDR2 FQGNSA. V was pared by 5 bases and J by 6 bases, with 10 bases of the junction left unmatched. In DNA, the CDR3 is TGTGCCAGCAGCGACCGACTAGCGGGGTGGGGGGATACGCAGTATTTT. This gives the protein CASSDRLAGWGDTQYF.

The V gene is TRBV4-3, the J gene TRBJ1-4, with D perhaps TRBD1 (6 bases). The CDR3 sequence is 15 residues long. Trimming shortened V by 4 bases and J by 2 bases, and 11 bases separated the two germline ends. Germline lookup yields CDR1 LGHNA and CDR2 YSLEER. CDR3: CASSPPGHTNEKLFF. In DNA, the CDR3 is TGCGCCAGCAGCCCACCGGGACACACTAATGAAAAACTGTTTTTT.

The chain joins TRBV5-6 to TRBJ2-3; tentatively, D is TRBD1 (6 bases). The CDR3 sequence is 15 residues long. V gave up 4 bases and J gave up 0 bases, with 12 bases separating them. CDR1 SGHDT and CDR2 YYEEEE come from the germline V gene. This CDR3 reads CASSRWGPSTDTQYF. CDR3 coding DNA: TGTGCCAGCAGCCGGTGGGGGCCCAGCACAGATACGCAGTATTTT.